The 20 T cell receptor beta chains listed next were all sequenced from one sample in a study of low-dose radiotherapy and immunotherapy resistance in tumors (dated by TCRdb to the early 2020s). In the paper's terms, the time point label means: before trial treatment. Sequencing used an Illumina MiniSeq. An approximately 18-cycle PCR with Phusion amplified the TCRs, pairing a constant-region primer with the adapter that was attached to the V primers. TCRdb itself trimmed the public reads at Q25 with fastp, ran MiXCR and retained productive beta chains. Rows are combined by CDR3 protein, so each entry shows the most common genes and DNA. For this sample the table gives approximately 47,000 distinct CDR3 sequences, of which 10% to 15% were detected only once. Approximately 6.2% of the sample is held by the ten biggest clonotypes. This specimen was PBMCs, taken before treatment. The receptor set was obtained from a female donor with ovarian cancer.

This clonotype was seen repeatedly, ten times or more. This chain uses TRBV30 with TRBJ1-3; D not certain. V lost 0 bases to trimming and J lost 8 bases, with 11 bases between them. There are 13 residues in the CDR3. Germline CDR1 and CDR2: GTSNPN and SVGIG (reference sequence). The CDR3 spells CAWSVPFVYTIYF. The DNA for the CDR3 is TGTGCCTGGAGTGTACCCTTTGTTTACACCATATATTTT. Together with reference TRBV30 and TRBJ1-3, the CDR3 gives the full variable domain: SQTIHQWPATLVQPVGSPLSLECTVEGTSNPNLYWYRQAAGRGLQLLFYSVGIGQISSEVPQNLSASRPQDRQFILSSKKLLLSDSGFYLCAWSVPFVYTIYFGEGSWLTVV.

This clonotype was detected ten times or more. This chain joins TRBV11-2 and TRBJ2-6; 7 nucleotides line up with TRBD2. V dropped 0 bases and J dropped 4; count of bases not matched to a gene: 6. Looked up from germline, CDR1 is SGHAT and CDR2 is FQNNGV. This CDR3 has 17 residues. The CDR3 DNA follows: TGTGCCAGCAGCTTAGATGGGGCGGGGGTAGGGGCCAACGTCCTGACTTTC. Encoded protein: CASSLDGAGVGANVLTF.

This clonotype was detected many times. The CDR3 protein is CASTPPGGPTDTQYF. In DNA, the CDR3 is TGTGCCAGCACCCCCCCAGGGGGGCCCACAGATACGCAGTATTTT. J is TRBJ2-3 and V is TRBV6-2 or TRBV6-3, with a weak D call TRBD1 (7 bases). V gave up 7 bases and J gave up 2 bases, with 16 bases separating them. CDR3 size: 15 residues. CDR1 MNHEY and CDR2 SVGEGT come from the germline V gene.

This clonotype was counted at least ten times. The genes are TRBV5-4 and TRBJ2-3, with D possibly TRBD1 on 6 matching bases. V was cut by 1 base and J by 6 bases, with 12 bases left in between. The CDR3 runs to 14 residues. CDR1 and CDR2 from the germline V gene are SGHNT and YYREEE (reference sequence). The CDR3 region has the DNA TGTGCCAGCAGCTTGTTTAACAGGGCCGATACGCAGTATTTT. Translated, it gives CASSLFNRADTQYF.

This clonotype was seen at least ten times. The chain joins TRBV20-1 to TRBJ1-4; TRBD1 agrees at 7 bases. CDR3 length: 13 amino acids. Per the germline V gene, CDR1 is DFQATT and CDR2 is SNEGSKA (reference sequence). Germline trimming cut 5 bases from V and 7 bases from J; bases unmatched to any gene: 7. CDR3 in amino acids: CSAPNRGGEKLFF. The CDR3 DNA follows: TGCAGTGCTCCCAACAGGGGCGGTGAAAAACTGTTTTTT.

There are many counts of this clonotype. This rearrangement joins TRBV2 to TRBJ1-2; 7 positions agree with TRBD1. The CDR3 is 14 amino acids. Looked up from germline, CDR1 is SNHLY and CDR2 is FYNNEI. V was pared by 1 base and J by 5 bases, with 4 bases of the junction left unmatched. The CDR3 sequence is CASSEGQGGYGYTF. CDR3 in DNA: TGTGCCAGCAGTGAAGGGCAGGGGGGTTATGGCTACACCTTC.

This clonotype was observed at least ten times. V is TRBV25-1 and J is TRBJ2-3; possible D gene TRBD1, 6 bases. V was shortened by 7 bases and J by 8 bases, with 19 bases between the two germline ends. CDR1 and CDR2 (germline): MGHDK, SYGVNS. There are 14 residues in the CDR3. The CDR3 protein is CASIDRNPSGTQYF. In DNA, the CDR3 is TGTGCCAGCATCGACAGGAATCCCTCGGGTACGCAGTATTTT. Using reference TRBV25-1 and TRBJ2-3 for the parts outside the CDR3, the full variable domain is EADIYQTPRYLVIGTGKKITLECSQTMGHDKMYWYQQDPGMELHLIHYSYGVNSTEKGDLSSESTVSRIRTEHFPLTLESARPSHTSQYLCASIDRNPSGTQYFGPGTRLTVL.

The sample holds many counts of this clonotype. The DNA for the CDR3 is TGTGCCAGCAGTCGCGGGGGTCAAGAGACCCAGTACTTC. Amino acid sequence: CASSRGGQETQYF. The chain employs TRBV5-4 and TRBJ2-5; 7 bases are shared with TRBD2. The CDR3 runs 13 residues. Germline V CDR1 and CDR2: SGHNT, YYREEE (reference sequence). V dropped 5 bases and J dropped 2; count of bases not matched to a gene: 3. The full variable domain, in which reference TRBV5-4 and TRBJ2-5 provide the parts outside the CDR3, is ETGVTQSPTHLIKTRGQQVTLRCSSQSGHNTVSWYQQALGQGPQFIFQYYREEENGRGNFPPRFSGLQFPNYSSELNVNALELDDSALYLCASSRGGQETQYFGPGTRLLVL.

This clonotype was detected many times. The chain has TRBV2 and TRBJ2-7; D not resolved. Germline V gene lookup returns CDR1 SNHLY and CDR2 FYNNEI. The germline V and J ends were trimmed by 5 bases and 6 bases, with 5 bases remaining between them. This CDR3 is built from 10 residues. The CDR3 sequence is CASSLSEQYF. CDR3 coding DNA: TGTGCCAGCAGTCTTTCCGAGCAGTACTTC.

This clonotype has a count of ten or more. The rearrangement uses TRBV12-3 or TRBV12-4 and TRBJ1-1; perhaps TRBD1 as D (5 bases). The V and J ends lost 4 bases and 5 bases respectively, with 14 bases between them. The CDR3 is made up of 14 amino acids. Here the CDR3 DNA reads TGTGCCAGCAGTTGGCAGGGCCGGAGGACTGAAGCTTTCTTT. It specifies CASSWQGRRTEAFF.

This clonotype was picked up many times. The chain couples TRBV3-1 to TRBJ2-7; D remains ambiguous. Between the trimmed V and J ends, which lost 4 bases and 0 bases, there was a span of 13 bases. The V gene's germline CDR1 is LGHDT and CDR2 YNNKEL (reference sequence). This CDR3 region has 15 residues. The CDR3 sequence: CASSPLGLSSYEQYF. The CDR3, as DNA: TGTGCCAGCAGCCCTCTCGGGCTGAGCTCCTACGAGCAGTACTTC.

This chain connects TRBV12-3 or TRBV12-4 to TRBJ1-1, with D possibly matching TRBD1 (6 bases). The CDR3 contains 15 residues. Trimming took off 5 bases at V and 0 bases at J, with 13 bases between the two ends. CDR3: CASSGTDRLNTEAFF. The CDR3 nucleotides are TGTGCCAGCAGTGGAACGGACAGACTGAACACTGAAGCTTTCTTT.

Many counts were recorded for this clonotype. This chain joins TRBV2 and TRBJ2-7; no definite D call. From germline, CDR1 is SNHLY and CDR2 FYNNEI. This CDR3 has 11 amino acids. V shed 4 bases and J shed 4 bases, with 5 bases lying between them. The CDR3 loop is CASSARYEQYF. The CDR3 bases are TGTGCCAGCAGTGCTAGATACGAGCAGTACTTC.

This clonotype has a count of ten or more. The chain carries TRBV4-1 and TRBJ2-3, with TRBD1 matching 8 bases. The CDR3 has 15 residues. In germline, CDR1 is MGHRA, CDR2 YSYEKL. J gave up 6 bases and V 6 bases, and 11 bases lay outside the gene matches. CDR3 coding DNA: TGCGCCAGCAGGCCAGAGCCAGGGGGCTCGGATACGCAGTATTTT. It yields the protein CASRPEPGGSDTQYF.

This clonotype has a count of ten or more. V usage is TRBV4-2 and J usage is TRBJ2-1; 13 nucleotides agree with TRBD2. Germline trimming cut 0 bases from V and 0 bases from J; bases unmatched to any gene: 8. The length of the CDR3 is 20 residues. Per the germline V gene, CDR1 is LGHNA and CDR2 is YNFKEQ. The CDR3 DNA reads as TGTGCCAGCAGCCAAGAGCCGGGACTAGCGGGGACCTTCTCCTACAATGAGCAGTTCTTC. This gives the protein CASSQEPGLAGTFSYNEQFF.

This clonotype was seen repeatedly, ten times or more. The V gene is TRBV15, the J gene TRBJ2-2; no reliable D call. The CDR3 is 12 amino acids. The ends were cut back, 2 bases at V and 6 bases at J, with 4 bases in the middle. Germline CDR1 LNHNV, CDR2 YYDKDF (reference sequence). This CDR3 reads CATSRSPGELFF. CDR3 DNA sequence: TGTGCCACCAGCAGATCCCCCGGGGAGCTGTTTTTT. The full variable domain, rest sourced from reference TRBV15 and TRBJ2-2, is DAMVIQNPRYQVTQFGKPVTLSCSQTLNHNVMYWYQQKSSQAPKLLFHYYDKDFNNEADTPDNFQSRRPNTSFCFLDIRSPGLGDTAMYLCATSRSPGELFFGEGSRLTVL.

This clonotype was seen repeatedly, ten times or more. The chain joins TRBV11-1 to TRBJ2-1, with TRBD1 as a possible D gene (5 bases). This CDR3 comprises 15 residues. The V end was cut by 5 bases, the J end by 4 bases, with 15 bases between. The germline CDR1 and CDR2 sequences are SGHAT and FQDESV (reference sequence). The CDR3 loop reads CASSRTQGSYNEQFF. The CDR3 DNA reads as TGTGCCAGCAGCCGAACGCAGGGTTCGTACAATGAGCAGTTCTTC.

Written as DNA, the CDR3 is TGCGCCAGCAGCTTGGGGACCACAGCCGGTGGAAACACCATATATTTT. Amino acids: CASSLGTTAGGNTIYF. The J gene is TRBJ1-3, the V gene TRBV5-1; D unresolved. The germline CDR1 and CDR2 sequences are SGHRS and YFSETQ. This CDR3 has 16 amino acids. V lost 0 bases and J 3 bases, leaving 13 bases between the germline ends.

Regarding this clonotype: A far bigger clonotype differs at one base, so this is likely a read error. The chain couples TRBV6-5 to TRBJ2-6; perhaps TRBD2 as D (6 bases). The V end was cut by 8 bases, the J end by 0 bases, with 17 bases between. Per the germline V gene, CDR1 is MNHEY and CDR2 is SVGAGI. The CDR3 loop spans 17 amino acids. CDR3 protein: CASCFGGRSSGANVLTF. The CDR3 region has the DNA TGTGCCAGCTGCTTCGGGGGTCGAAGCTCTGGGGCCAACGTCCTGACTTTC.

CDR3 in DNA: TGTGCCAGCAGCAAAACCGTCGCAGGGGACACCTACGAGCAGTACTTC. Amino acids: CASSKTVAGDTYEQYF. The chain uses TRBV21-1 and TRBJ2-7; TRBD1 is taken as the D call from the table, unchecked against the DNA. TRBV21-1 is deemed a pseudogene. The CDR3 sequence is 16 residues long.